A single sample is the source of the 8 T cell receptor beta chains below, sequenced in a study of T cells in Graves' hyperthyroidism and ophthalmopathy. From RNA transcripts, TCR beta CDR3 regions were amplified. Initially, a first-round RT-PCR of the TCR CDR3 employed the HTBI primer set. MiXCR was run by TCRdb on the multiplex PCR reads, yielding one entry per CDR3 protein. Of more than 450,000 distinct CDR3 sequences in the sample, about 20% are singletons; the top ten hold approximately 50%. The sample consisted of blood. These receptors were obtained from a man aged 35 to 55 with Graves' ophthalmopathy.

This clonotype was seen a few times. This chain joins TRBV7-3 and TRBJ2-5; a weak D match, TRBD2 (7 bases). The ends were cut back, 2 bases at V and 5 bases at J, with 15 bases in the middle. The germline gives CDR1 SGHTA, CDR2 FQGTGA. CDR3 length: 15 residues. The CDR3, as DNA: TGTGCCAGCAGCTTAGTTGCAGGGGAGGGGGAGACCCAGTACTTC. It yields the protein CASSLVAGEGETQYF.

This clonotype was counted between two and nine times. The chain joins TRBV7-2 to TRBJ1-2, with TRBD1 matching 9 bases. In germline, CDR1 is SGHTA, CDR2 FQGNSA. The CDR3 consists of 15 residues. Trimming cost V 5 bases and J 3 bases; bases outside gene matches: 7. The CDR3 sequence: CASSLLTGGDYGYTF. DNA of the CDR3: TGTGCCAGCAGCCTACTGACAGGGGGAGACTATGGCTACACCTTC.

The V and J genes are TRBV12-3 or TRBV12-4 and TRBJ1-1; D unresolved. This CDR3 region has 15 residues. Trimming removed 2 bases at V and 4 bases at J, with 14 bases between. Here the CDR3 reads CASSLRRGSLTEAFF. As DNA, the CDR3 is TGTGCCAGCAGTTTAAGGAGAGGATCGCTCACTGAAGCTTTCTTT.

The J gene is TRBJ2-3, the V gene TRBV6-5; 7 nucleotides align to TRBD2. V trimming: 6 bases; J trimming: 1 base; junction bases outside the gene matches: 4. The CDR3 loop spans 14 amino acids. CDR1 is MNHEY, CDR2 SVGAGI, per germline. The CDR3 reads CASSSRGGTDTQYF. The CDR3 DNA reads TGTGCCAGCAGCTCTCGGGGGGGCACAGATACGCAGTATTTT.

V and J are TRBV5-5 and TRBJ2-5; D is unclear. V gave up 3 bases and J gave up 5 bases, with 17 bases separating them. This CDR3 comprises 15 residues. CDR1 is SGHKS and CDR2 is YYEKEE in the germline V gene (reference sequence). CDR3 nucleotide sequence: TGTGCCAGCAGCTCAACGGAATATAGAGTCGAGACCCAGTACTTC. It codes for CASSSTEYRVETQYF.

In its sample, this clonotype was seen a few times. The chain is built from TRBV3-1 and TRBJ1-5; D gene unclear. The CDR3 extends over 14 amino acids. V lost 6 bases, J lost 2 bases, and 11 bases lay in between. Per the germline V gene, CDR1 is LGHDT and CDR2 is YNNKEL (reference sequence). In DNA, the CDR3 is TGTGCCAGCAGGCCTAGCGAGGGCAATCAGCCCCAGCATTTT. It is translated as CASRPSEGNQPQHF.

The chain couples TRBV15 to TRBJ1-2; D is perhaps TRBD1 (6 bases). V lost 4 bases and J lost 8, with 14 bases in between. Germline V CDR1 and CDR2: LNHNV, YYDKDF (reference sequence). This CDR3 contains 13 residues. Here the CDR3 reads CATSTGTPLGYTF. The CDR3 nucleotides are TGTGCCACCAGCACCGGGACACCACTGGGCTACACCTTC.

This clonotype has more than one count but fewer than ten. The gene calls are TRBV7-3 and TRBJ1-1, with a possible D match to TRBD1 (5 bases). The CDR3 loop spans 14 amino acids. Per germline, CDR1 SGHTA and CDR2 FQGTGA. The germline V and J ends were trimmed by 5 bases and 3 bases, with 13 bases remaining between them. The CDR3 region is CASSPPRGDTEAFF. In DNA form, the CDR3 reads TGTGCCAGCAGCCCGCCAAGGGGAGACACTGAAGCTTTCTTT.